These 20 T cell receptor beta chains originate from one sample sequenced in a study of blood T cell repertoires in COVID-19. Data came from immunoSEQ multiplex PCR; TCRdb stores just in-frame clones and leaves some out. The table has about 270,000 clones, about nine tenths seen once; the top ten hold just under 9%. Input material: peripheral blood. The receptor set was obtained from a man aged 35-49 years with active or convalescent COVID-19.

The V gene is TRBV19, the J gene TRBJ2-7; 8 nucleotides agree with TRBD2. The junction had 6 bases not matched to a gene; V was cut back by 5 bases and J by 3 bases. Germline CDR1 reads LNHDA; CDR2 reads SQIVND (reference sequence). This CDR3 has 14 residues. The CDR3 loop is CASSLRSGNYEQYF. The CDR3 DNA is TGTGCCAGTAGTTTGCGTAGCGGGAACTACGAGCAGTACTTC.

The chain combines TRBV11-3 with TRBJ2-7; TRBD1 matches at 8 bases. Germline CDR1 and CDR2: SGHNT and YENEEA. The CDR3 has 15 amino acids. After removal of 5 bases from V and 7 bases from J, the junction contained 13 bases not matched to a gene. The CDR3 region has the DNA TGTGCCAGCAGCCCCGGACAGGGTAAATCGCGGGAGCAGTACTTC. Translation: CASSPGQGKSREQYF.

This clone was counted between two and nine times. V and J are TRBV7-2 and TRBJ2-1; 7 nucleotides match TRBD2. The CDR3 is 16 amino acids. CDR1 is SGHTA and CDR2 is FQGNSA in the germline V gene. Trimming removed 0 bases from V and 6 bases from J; junction bases left unmatched: 8. As DNA, the CDR3 is TGTGCCAGCAGCTTAGCTACGCCGAGCGGGATCAATGAGCAGTTCTTC. Translated, it gives CASSLATPSGINEQFF.

The chain joins TRBV5-4 to TRBJ2-7; the D gene is possibly TRBD1 (6 bases). Germline CDR1 is SGHNT and CDR2 is YYREEE (reference sequence). Trimming removed 4 bases from V and 2 bases from J, with 16 bases in between. The CDR3 is 15 amino acids. In nucleotides, the CDR3 is TGTGCCAGCAGCCCTCCCCCTACAGGGCCCTACGAGCAGTACTTC. It encodes CASSPPPTGPYEQYF. Full variable domain (missing parts from reference TRBV5-4 and TRBJ2-7): ETGVTQSPTHLIKTRGQQVTLRCSSQSGHNTVSWYQQALGQGPQFIFQYYREEENGRGNFPPRFSGLQFPNYSSELNVNALELDDSALYLCASSPPPTGPYEQYFGPGTRLTVT.

This clone was detected only a few times. This chain uses TRBV20-1 with TRBJ1-1; D unclear. Germline V CDR1 and CDR2: DFQATT, SNEGSKA (reference sequence). V was clipped by 5 bases and J by 5 bases, with 9 bases between them. CDR3 length: 11 amino acids. CDR3 sequence reads: CSAPGETEAFF. DNA of the CDR3: TGCAGTGCTCCGGGTGAGACTGAAGCTTTCTTT.

V and J are TRBV19 and TRBJ2-3; the match to TRBD1 covers 9 bases. Per germline, CDR1 LNHDA and CDR2 SQIVND (reference sequence). The V gene end was trimmed by 1 base and the J gene end by 4 bases; junction bases not matched to a gene: 3. The CDR3 totals 15 residues. The CDR3 loop reads CASSIGDREADTQYF. Written as DNA, the CDR3 is TGTGCCAGTAGTATAGGGGACAGGGAGGCAGATACGCAGTATTTT. The full variable domain, completed using reference TRBV19 and TRBJ2-3, is DGGITQSPKYLFRKEGQNVTLSCEQNLNHDAMYWYRQDPGQGLRLIYYSQIVNDFQKGDIAEGYSVSREKKESFPLTVTSAQKNPTAFYLCASSIGDREADTQYFGPGTRLTVL.

This chain joins TRBV28 and TRBJ2-7; D might be TRBD1 (6 bases). Per germline, CDR1 MDHEN and CDR2 SYDVKM. The CDR3 extends over 14 amino acids. Trimming took 5 bases from V and 0 from J, leaving 11 bases between them. CDR3 in amino acids: CASSPNRVSYEQYF. The DNA for the CDR3 is TGTGCCAGCAGTCCGAACAGGGTCTCCTACGAGCAGTACTTC. Filled out from reference TRBV28 and TRBJ2-7, the complete variable domain reads DVKVTQSSRYLVKRTGEKVFLECVQDMDHENMFWYRQDPGLGLRLIYFSYDVKMKEKGDIPEGYSVSREKKERFSLILESASTNQTSMYLCASSPNRVSYEQYFGPGTRLTVT.

The chain carries TRBV7-2 and TRBJ1-4, with a weak D call TRBD1 (5 bases). V dropped 5 bases and J dropped 0 bases, with 10 bases sitting between them. The CDR3 is made up of 15 amino acids. Germline CDR1 and CDR2: SGHTA and FQGNSA. DNA for the CDR3: TGTGCCAGCAGCGAGGACATTGCAACTAATGAAAAACTGTTTTTT. Encoded protein: CASSEDIATNEKLFF.

The chain employs TRBV3-1 (or the pseudogene TRBV3-2) and TRBJ2-4, with D perhaps matching TRBD1 (5 bases). The CDR3 is 14 amino acids. Germline V gives CDR1 LGHDT, CDR2 YNNKEL (reference sequence). V lost 1 base and J 6 bases, leaving 10 bases between the germline ends. CDR3 region: CASSQVAQGNIQYF. CDR3 bases: TGTGCCAGCAGCCAAGTGGCCCAGGGAAACATTCAGTACTTC.

The rearrangement links TRBV5-5 to TRBJ2-1, with 8 bases matching TRBD1. The CDR3 length is 15 residues. Germline V gene lookup returns CDR1 SGHKS and CDR2 YYEKEE (reference sequence). Trimming removed 2 bases from V and 6 bases from J; junction bases left unmatched: 7. As DNA, the CDR3 is TGTGCCAGCAGCTTCTCGGGACAGGTGATCAATGAGCAGTTCTTC. This codes for CASSFSGQVINEQFF.

V is TRBV24-1 and J is TRBJ2-2, with 10 bases identical to TRBD2. CDR3 size: 18 residues. Germline V gene sequence: CDR1 KGHDR, CDR2 SFDVKD. The V segment lost 6 bases and the J segment 5 bases; nucleotides outside the gene matches: 14. The CDR3 protein is CATSKGTDSGRGTGELFF. The CDR3 DNA follows: TGTGCCACCAGTAAAGGGACAGACAGCGGGAGGGGGACCGGGGAGCTGTTTTTT.

J is TRBJ1-1 and V is TRBV3-1 (or the pseudogene TRBV3-2); 9 bases line up with TRBD1. V was clipped by 6 bases and J by 4 bases; unmatched bases: 12. The CDR3 is made up of 16 amino acids. Germline assignment: CDR1 LGHDT and CDR2 YNNKEL (reference sequence). DNA of the CDR3: TGTGCCAGCAGGAAGGGACAGGGAGGAAGGAGCACTGAAGCTTTCTTT. It translates to CASRKGQGGRSTEAFF.

The chain combines TRBV19 with TRBJ1-5, with 7 bases that match TRBD1. V lost 6 bases to trimming and J lost 6 bases; unmatched junction nucleotides: 20. Germline CDR1 is LNHDA and CDR2 is SQIVND (reference sequence). The CDR3 extends over 18 amino acids. The CDR3 spells CASSHRGGWVVSVQPQHF. CDR3 sequence (DNA): TGTGCCAGTAGCCACAGGGGTGGTTGGGTGGTATCGGTTCAGCCCCAGCATTTT. The full variable domain, rest sourced from reference TRBV19 and TRBJ1-5, is DGGITQSPKYLFRKEGQNVTLSCEQNLNHDAMYWYRQDPGQGLRLIYYSQIVNDFQKGDIAEGYSVSREKKESFPLTVTSAQKNPTAFYLCASSHRGGWVVSVQPQHFGDGTRLSIL.

This clone has only a few counts. The chain has TRBV10-3 and TRBJ1-3; D is ambiguous. V was cut by 3 bases and J by 4 bases, with 7 bases left in between. This CDR3 region has 13 residues. CDR1 is ENHRY, CDR2 SYGVKD, per germline. The CDR3 DNA sequence: TGTGCCATCAGTGATAATCAGGGAAACACCATATATTTT. It translates to CAISDNQGNTIYF.

V usage is TRBV30 and J usage is TRBJ1-5; D is possibly TRBD1 (6 bases). Deletions cut 0 bases from V and 6 bases from J, with 15 bases between. Germline values: CDR1 GTSNPN, CDR2 SVGIG (reference sequence). This CDR3 spans 15 amino acids. The CDR3 nucleotides are TGTGCCTGGAGTGTCGCCGGGACATTACTTCAGCCCCAGCATTTT. It is translated as CAWSVAGTLLQPQHF.

The CDR3 reads CASSFHRANTGELFF. CDR3 nucleotides: TGTGCCAGCAGTTTTCACAGGGCGAACACCGGGGAGCTGTTTTTT. The V gene is TRBV28, the J gene TRBJ2-2, with D possibly TRBD1 on 6 matching bases. The CDR3 loop spans 15 amino acids. Germline values: CDR1 MDHEN, CDR2 SYDVKM. Trimming shortened V by 3 bases and J by 0 bases, and 8 bases separated the two germline ends.

This sequence joins TRBV19 and TRBJ1-6; 8 positions agree with TRBD1. The CDR3 consists of 16 residues. In germline, CDR1 is LNHDA, CDR2 SQIVND (reference sequence). The junction had 9 bases not matched to a gene; V was cut back by 4 bases and J by 7 bases. DNA for the CDR3: TGTGCCAGTAGTACGACAGGGGCCCGAGCGAATTCACCCCTCCACTTT. Amino acid sequence: CASSTTGARANSPLHF.

On this clone itself: Other nucleotide sequences from this sample produce the same CDR3. The chain employs TRBV6-5 and TRBJ1-1; a possible D gene is TRBD1 (5 bases). CDR3 size: 13 residues. Trimming took 2 bases from V and 1 from J, leaving 5 bases between them. Per the germline V gene, CDR1 is MNHEY and CDR2 is SVGAGI. The chain's CDR3 is CASSYRGNTEAFF. CDR3 bases: TGTGCCAGCAGTTACAGGGGGAACACTGAAGCTTTCTTT.

The chain employs TRBV5-1 and TRBJ1-2; maybe TRBD1 (5 bases). Trimming shortened V by 4 bases and J by 4 bases, and 11 bases separated the two germline ends. Germline V CDR1 and CDR2: SGHRS, YFSETQ. This CDR3 is built from 13 residues. CDR3 residues: CASSPPDSYGYTF. As DNA, the CDR3 is TGCGCCAGCAGCCCGCCCGACAGCTATGGCTACACCTTC.

This chain uses TRBV14 with TRBJ2-7; D ambiguous. The CDR3 contains 12 residues. V lost 4 bases and J lost 4, with 8 bases in between. CDR1 is SGHDN and CDR2 is FVKESK in the germline V gene. CDR3 nucleotides: TGTGCCAGCAGCCGAGCTAAGTACGAGCAGTACTTC. Protein sequence: CASSRAKYEQYF.